This T cell receptor beta chain is drawn from a study of OX40 agonist ivuxolimab in advanced cancers. The overall study: All patients had ivuxolimab intravenously every 2 weeks at 0.01 to 10 mg/kg.

The data were produced by immunoSEQ multiplex PCR, yet TCRdb's version contains in-frame clones alone and is incomplete. The repertoire holds roughly 32,000 clones, with approximately 88% as singletons. CDR1 and CDR2 (germline): SGHRS, YFSETQ. Trimming removed 0 bases at V and 6 bases at J, with 12 bases between. The CDR3 totals 14 residues. Excluded were patients having autoimmune disease history or systemic immunosuppression. The chain is built from TRBV5-1 and TRBJ1-2; possibly TRBD1 for D (5 bases). The receptor was derived from an adult with an advanced solid tumor such as melanoma, head and neck, liver or kidney cancer. The sequenced sample was CD4+ or CD8+ T cells sorted from blood, obtained in a trial of the OX40 agonist ivuxolimab. CDR3 sequence (DNA): TGCGCCAGCAGCTTGGGGGACGGGGAAGATGGCTACACCTTC. Its translation is CASSLGDGEDGYTF. Using reference TRBV5-1 and TRBJ1-2 for the parts outside the CDR3, the full variable domain is KAGVTQTPRYLIKTRGQQVTLSCSPISGHRSVSWYQQTPGQGLQFLFEYFSETQRNKGNFPGRFSGRQFSNSRSEMNVSTLELGDSALYLCASSLGDGEDGYTFGSGTRLTVV.